This T cell receptor beta chain was recovered during a study of vaccination and CD4 T cells after COVID-19. Study details: Investigators took post-vaccine samples a median 72 days after dose two, within a range of 14 to 241.

With respect to this clonotype: Its antigen is undetermined.

Sequencing of cultured CD4+ T cell DNA used the Oncomine TCR Beta short-read assay. From the PCR reads, TCRdb called clonotypes with MiXCR, one entry per CDR3 protein. The data show some 11,000 distinct CDR3 sequences, with around 41% seen just once and roughly 10% held by the top ten. The treatment is: roughly nine-day PBMC culture with coronavirus spike peptide pools or control peptides (ViraFEST assay). This TCR came from a human donor who had recovered from COVID-19. Sequenced here: CD4+ T cells from blood, cultured in vitro, sampled after SARS-CoV-2 vaccination.

The CDR3: CASSTSSYEQYF. The CDR3 DNA sequence: TGTGCCAGCAGTACGAGCTCCTACGAGCAGTACTTC. The V gene is TRBV27, the J gene TRBJ2-7; the D is unclear. The length of the CDR3 is 12 residues. CDR1 and CDR2 from the germline V gene are MNHEY and SMNVEV (reference sequence). Trimming removed 5 bases from V and 0 bases from J, with 5 bases in between.